This T cell receptor beta chain was found in a study of blood T cell repertoires in COVID-19. As for the study in general: Acute and convalescent COVID-19 specimens originated in the United States, Italy and Spain. In each case, the material was cDNA or gDNA derived from T cells, B-cell-depleted T cells, or PBMCs.

In the original workflow: Amplification of reference gene primers was used by the study to estimate nucleated cell counts. Libraries were prepared by immunoSEQ multiplex PCR; TCRdb keeps only in-frame clonotypes and omits some of them. The V and J calls and clone size were taken over from that table, and D and trimming were inferred from the DNA. This sample yields 180,000 or so clones, of which roughly 81% are seen a single time; approximately 10% belongs to the top ten. The sequencing sample was made of peripheral blood. The source of this sequence is an elderly woman with COVID-19, enrolled during active disease.

CDR3 in DNA: TGTGCCAGCAGTAGGACAGGGGGCTACGAGCAGTACTTC. The encoded protein is CASSRTGGYEQYF. This rearrangement joins TRBV27 to TRBJ2-7, with 10 nucleotides matching TRBD1. The CDR3 sequence is 13 residues long. Germline loops: CDR1 MNHEY, CDR2 SMNVEV (reference sequence). J was trimmed by 3 bases and V by 5 bases; bases with no gene match: 1.